This is a list of T cell receptor beta chains from one sample in a study of CXCR3-negative and CXCR3-positive naive CD8 T cells. TCRdb derives one entry per CDR3 protein from the 5' RACE reads, leaving out DNA. The table for this sample gives 85,000 to 130,000 distinct CDR3 sequences. Specimen: naive CXCR3+ CD8+ T cells from blood. The receptors were gathered from a human donor in good health. Some clones in this sample may be carry-over from other donors' samples. The CDR3 runs from the conserved cysteine through the conserved F or W.

J gene	V gene	CDR3 protein
TRBJ1-4	TRBV7-2	CAGSSTGGSEKLFF
TRBJ2-7	TRBV20-1	CSTKDRVISYEQYF
TRBJ2-7	TRBV7-9	CASSPTDREYDEQYF
TRBJ1-2	TRBV29-1	CSARGEGAEGYTF
TRBJ1-2	TRBV19	CASSPQGFGYGYTF
TRBJ2-3	TRBV7-3	CASSLNIAGGPGDTQYF
TRBJ2-7	TRBV7-9	CASSLEARKYEQYF
TRBJ2-7	TRBV6-2/TRBV6-3	CASSYAVRDFRYEQYF
TRBJ2-7	TRBV7-2	CASSPPGHSYEQYF
TRBJ1-2	TRBV29-1	CSVEARESYGYTF
TRBJ2-1	TRBV6-2/TRBV6-3	CASSPLRDRGKNEQFF
TRBJ1-2	TRBV5-1	CASGDRANYGYTF
TRBJ2-1	TRBV5-1	CASSLASGGSYNEQFF
TRBJ1-5	TRBV7-9	CASSYQNQPQHF
TRBJ2-5	TRBV7-9	CASSVPGGMETQYF
TRBJ2-3	TRBV12-3/TRBV12-4	CASSSVGPTDTQYF
TRBJ1-2	TRBV27	CASSPTGENYGYTF